This T cell receptor beta chain was retrieved from a study of blood T cells in healthy people across ages. Across the study: Researchers report that template switching captured about one barcoded beta molecule per two T cells.

The CDR3 spans 15 residues. Germline V CDR1 and CDR2: LGHNA, YNFKEQ. The V end was cut by 0 bases, the J end by 3 bases, with 10 bases between. This clonotype was seen a few times. Its antigen is unidentified. At least 5.5 micrograms of total RNA were extracted per sample. Primed by a sample-barcoded 5' primer and a J-beta primer mix, a second PCR proceeded for 7 to 11 cycles. Per-sample output comprised a minimum of 2.5 million paired-end reads containing CDR3. Each CDR3 protein is one row after TCRdb ran MiXCR on the 5' RACE reads. This sample has some 900,000 distinct CDR3 sequences, with roughly 52% found just once. Study-level findings and limits: The study found more naive CD4+ cells and higher diversity in long-lived than aged donors.

Specimen: blood. The chain recombines TRBV4-2 with TRBJ2-3; D unclear. This receptor was identified in a man aged 30-40 years in good health. The DNA for the CDR3 is TGTGCCAGCAGCCAAGAAAATGGTTGGACAGATACGCAGTATTTT. Encoded protein: CASSQENGWTDTQYF.